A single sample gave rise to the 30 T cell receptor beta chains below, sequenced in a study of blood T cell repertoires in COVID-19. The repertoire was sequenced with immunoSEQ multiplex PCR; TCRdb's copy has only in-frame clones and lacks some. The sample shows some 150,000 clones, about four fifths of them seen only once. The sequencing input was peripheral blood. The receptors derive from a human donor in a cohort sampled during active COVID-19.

For the CDR3, the DNA is TGTGCCAGCAGCCCCGGGACAGGGGGAAACACCATATATTTT. Residues: CASSPGTGGNTIYF. The chain employs TRBV7-2 and TRBJ1-3; 9 bases match TRBD1. Trimming at V came to 5 bases and at J to 4 bases, leaving 3 bases not matched to a gene. Germline V gene lookup returns CDR1 SGHTA and CDR2 FQGNSA. The CDR3 contains 14 residues.

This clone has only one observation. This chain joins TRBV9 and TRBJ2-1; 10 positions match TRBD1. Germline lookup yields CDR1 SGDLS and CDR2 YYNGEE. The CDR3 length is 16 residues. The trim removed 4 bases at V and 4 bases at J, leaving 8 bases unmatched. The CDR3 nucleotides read TGTGCCAGCAGCCCTTACGGACAGGGGGGGTACAATGAGCAGTTCTTC. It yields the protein CASSPYGQGGYNEQFF.

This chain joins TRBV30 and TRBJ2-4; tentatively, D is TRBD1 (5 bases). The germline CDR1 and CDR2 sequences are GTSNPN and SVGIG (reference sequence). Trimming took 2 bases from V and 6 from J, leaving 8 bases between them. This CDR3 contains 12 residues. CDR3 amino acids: CAWSRGGNIQYF. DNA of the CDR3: TGTGCCTGGAGTAGGGGCGGAAACATTCAGTACTTC.

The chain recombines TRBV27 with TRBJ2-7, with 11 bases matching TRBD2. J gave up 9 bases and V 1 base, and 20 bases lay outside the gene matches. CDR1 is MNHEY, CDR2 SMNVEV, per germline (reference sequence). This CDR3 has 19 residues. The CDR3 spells CASSLFLPGLAELSHVQYF. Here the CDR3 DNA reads TGTGCCAGCAGTTTATTCTTACCGGGACTAGCGGAATTGTCCCACGTGCAGTACTTC.

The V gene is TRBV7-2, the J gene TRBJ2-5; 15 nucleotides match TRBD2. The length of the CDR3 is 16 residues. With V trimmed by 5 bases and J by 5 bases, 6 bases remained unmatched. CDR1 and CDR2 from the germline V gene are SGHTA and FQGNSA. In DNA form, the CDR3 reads TGTGCCAGCAGCCTCGGGACTAGCGGGGGGACGGAGACCCAGTACTTC. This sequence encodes CASSLGTSGGTETQYF.

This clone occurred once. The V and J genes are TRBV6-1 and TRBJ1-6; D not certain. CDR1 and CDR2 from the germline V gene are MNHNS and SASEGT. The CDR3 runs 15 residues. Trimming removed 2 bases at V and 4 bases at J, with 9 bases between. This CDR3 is CASSEWVAYNSPLHF. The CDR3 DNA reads TGTGCCAGCAGTGAATGGGTAGCGTATAATTCACCCCTCCACTTT.

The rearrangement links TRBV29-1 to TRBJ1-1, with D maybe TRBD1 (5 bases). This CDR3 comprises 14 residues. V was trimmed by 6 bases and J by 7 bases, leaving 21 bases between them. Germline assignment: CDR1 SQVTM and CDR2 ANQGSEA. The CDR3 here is CSVALTAVRDEAFF. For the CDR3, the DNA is TGCAGCGTCGCATTGACAGCTGTCCGAGATGAAGCTTTCTTT.

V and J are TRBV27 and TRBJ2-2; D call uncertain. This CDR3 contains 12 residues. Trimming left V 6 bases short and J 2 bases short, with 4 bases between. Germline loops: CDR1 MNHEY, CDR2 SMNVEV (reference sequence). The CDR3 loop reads CASSPNTGELFF. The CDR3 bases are TGTGCCAGCAGCCCTAACACCGGGGAGCTGTTTTTT.

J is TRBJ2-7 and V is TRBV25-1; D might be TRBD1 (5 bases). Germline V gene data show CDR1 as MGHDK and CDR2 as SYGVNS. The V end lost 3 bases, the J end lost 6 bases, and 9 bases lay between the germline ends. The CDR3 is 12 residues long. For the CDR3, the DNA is TGTGCCAGCAGTGACAGGGTACGCGAGCAGTACTTC. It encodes CASSDRVREQYF.

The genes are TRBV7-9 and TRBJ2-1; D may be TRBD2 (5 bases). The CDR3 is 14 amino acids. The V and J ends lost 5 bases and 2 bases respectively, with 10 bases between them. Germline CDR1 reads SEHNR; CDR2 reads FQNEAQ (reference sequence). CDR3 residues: CASSLDYTYNEQFF. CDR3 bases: TGTGCCAGCAGCCTCGACTATACCTACAATGAGCAGTTCTTC.

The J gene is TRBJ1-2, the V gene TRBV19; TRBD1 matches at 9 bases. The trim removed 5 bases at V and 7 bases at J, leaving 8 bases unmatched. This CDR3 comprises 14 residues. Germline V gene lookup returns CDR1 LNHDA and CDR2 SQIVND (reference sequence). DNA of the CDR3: TGTGCCAGTAGTCCGAGGGACAGGGCGGCTGGCTACACCTTC. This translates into CASSPRDRAAGYTF.

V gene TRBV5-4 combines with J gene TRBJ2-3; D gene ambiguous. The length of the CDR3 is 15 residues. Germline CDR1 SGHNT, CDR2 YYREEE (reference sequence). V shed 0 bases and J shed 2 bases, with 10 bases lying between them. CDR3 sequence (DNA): TGTGCCAGCAGCTTGGCAGGCACCTACACAGATACGCAGTATTTT. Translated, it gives CASSLAGTYTDTQYF.

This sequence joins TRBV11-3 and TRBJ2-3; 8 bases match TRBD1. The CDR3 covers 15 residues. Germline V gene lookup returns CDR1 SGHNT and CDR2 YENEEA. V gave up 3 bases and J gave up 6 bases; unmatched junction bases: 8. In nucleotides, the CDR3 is TGTGCCAGCAGCTTGAGGCAGGGGGCTGGTGATACGCAGTATTTT. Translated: CASSLRQGAGDTQYF.

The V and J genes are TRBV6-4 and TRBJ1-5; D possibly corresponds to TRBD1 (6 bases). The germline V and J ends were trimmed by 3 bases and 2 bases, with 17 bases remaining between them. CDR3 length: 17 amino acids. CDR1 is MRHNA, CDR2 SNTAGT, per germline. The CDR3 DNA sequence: TGTGCCAGCAGTGATCCGGGGGGCGCAGGTGGCAATCAGCCCCAGCATTTT. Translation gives CASSDPGGAGGNQPQHF.

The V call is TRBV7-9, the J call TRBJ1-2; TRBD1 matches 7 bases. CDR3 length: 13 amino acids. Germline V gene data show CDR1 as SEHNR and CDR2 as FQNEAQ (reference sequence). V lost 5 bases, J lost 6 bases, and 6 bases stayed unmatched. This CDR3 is CASSDTGEDGYTF. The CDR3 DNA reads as TGTGCCAGCAGCGATACAGGGGAGGATGGCTACACCTTC. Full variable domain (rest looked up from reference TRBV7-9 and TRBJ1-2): DTGVSQNPRHKITKRGQNVTFRCDPISEHNRLYWYRQTLGQGPEFLTYFQNEAQLEKSRLLSDRFSAERPKGSFSTLEIQRTEQGDSAMYLCASSDTGEDGYTFGSGTRLTVV.

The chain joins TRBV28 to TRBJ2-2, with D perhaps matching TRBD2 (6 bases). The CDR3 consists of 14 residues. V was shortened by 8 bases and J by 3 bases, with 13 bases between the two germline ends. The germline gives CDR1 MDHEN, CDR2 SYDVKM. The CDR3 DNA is TGTGCCAGCCTCGCCCCGGGGGACACCGGGGAGCTGTTTTTT. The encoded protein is CASLAPGDTGELFF. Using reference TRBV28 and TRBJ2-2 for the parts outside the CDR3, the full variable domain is DVKVTQSSRYLVKRTGEKVFLECVQDMDHENMFWYRQDPGLGLRLIYFSYDVKMKEKGDIPEGYSVSREKKERFSLILESASTNQTSMYLCASLAPGDTGELFFGEGSRLTVL.

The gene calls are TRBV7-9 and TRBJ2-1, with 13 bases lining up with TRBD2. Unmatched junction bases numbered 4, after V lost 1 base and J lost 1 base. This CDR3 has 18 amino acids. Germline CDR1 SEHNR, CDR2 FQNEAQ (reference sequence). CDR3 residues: CASSLVRLAGGSYNEQFF. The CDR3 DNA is TGTGCCAGCAGCTTAGTGCGACTAGCGGGGGGATCCTACAATGAGCAGTTCTTC.

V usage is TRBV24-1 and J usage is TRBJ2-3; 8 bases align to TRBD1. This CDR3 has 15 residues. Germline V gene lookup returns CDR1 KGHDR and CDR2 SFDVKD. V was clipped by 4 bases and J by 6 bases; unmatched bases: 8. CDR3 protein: CATSETGTGTDTQYF. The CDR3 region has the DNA TGTGCCACCAGTGAGACAGGGACAGGTACGGATACGCAGTATTTT.

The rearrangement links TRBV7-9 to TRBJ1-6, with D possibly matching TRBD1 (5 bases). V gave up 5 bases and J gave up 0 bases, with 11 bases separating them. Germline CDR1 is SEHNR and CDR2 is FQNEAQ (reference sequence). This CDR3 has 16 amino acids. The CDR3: CASSSQGSSYNSPLHF. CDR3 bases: TGTGCCAGCAGCAGCCAGGGTAGCTCCTATAATTCACCCCTCCACTTT.

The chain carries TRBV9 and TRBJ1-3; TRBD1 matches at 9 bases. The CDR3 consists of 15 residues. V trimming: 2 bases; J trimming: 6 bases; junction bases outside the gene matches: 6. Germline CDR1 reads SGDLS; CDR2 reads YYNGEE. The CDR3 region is CASSVAGTGLNTIYF. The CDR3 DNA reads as TGTGCCAGCAGCGTGGCCGGGACAGGGTTAAACACCATATATTTT.

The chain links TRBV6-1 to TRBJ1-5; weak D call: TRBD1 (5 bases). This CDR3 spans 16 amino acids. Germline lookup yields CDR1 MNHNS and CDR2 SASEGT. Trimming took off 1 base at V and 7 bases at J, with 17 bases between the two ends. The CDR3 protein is CASSEDGGVLGQPQHF. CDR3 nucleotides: TGTGCCAGCAGTGAAGACGGAGGGGTATTGGGCCAGCCCCAGCATTTT.

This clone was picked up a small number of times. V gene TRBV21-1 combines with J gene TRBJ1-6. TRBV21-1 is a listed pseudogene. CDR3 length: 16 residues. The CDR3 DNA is TGTGCCAGCAGCAAAGAGGCGGGGGCGCATAATTCACCCCTCCACTTT. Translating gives CASSKEAGAHNSPLHF.

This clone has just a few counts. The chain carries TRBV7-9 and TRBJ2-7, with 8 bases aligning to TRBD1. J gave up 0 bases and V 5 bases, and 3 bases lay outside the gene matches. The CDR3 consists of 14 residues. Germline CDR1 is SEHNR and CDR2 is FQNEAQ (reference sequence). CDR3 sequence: CASSRTGTSYEQYF. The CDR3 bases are TGTGCCAGCAGCCGGACAGGGACCTCCTACGAGCAGTACTTC.

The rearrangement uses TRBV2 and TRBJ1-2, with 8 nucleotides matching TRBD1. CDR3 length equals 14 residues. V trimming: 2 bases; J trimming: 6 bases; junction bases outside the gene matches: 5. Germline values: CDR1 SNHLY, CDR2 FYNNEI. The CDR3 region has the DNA TGTGCCAGCAGTGAATCCCGGACAGGGAATGGCTACACCTTC. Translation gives CASSESRTGNGYTF.

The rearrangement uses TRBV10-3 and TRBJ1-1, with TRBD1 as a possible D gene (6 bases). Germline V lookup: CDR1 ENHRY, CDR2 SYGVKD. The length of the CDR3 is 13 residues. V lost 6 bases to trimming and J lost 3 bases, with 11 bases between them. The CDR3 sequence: CAISLDSYTEAFF. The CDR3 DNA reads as TGTGCCATCAGCTTGGACAGTTACACTGAAGCTTTCTTT.

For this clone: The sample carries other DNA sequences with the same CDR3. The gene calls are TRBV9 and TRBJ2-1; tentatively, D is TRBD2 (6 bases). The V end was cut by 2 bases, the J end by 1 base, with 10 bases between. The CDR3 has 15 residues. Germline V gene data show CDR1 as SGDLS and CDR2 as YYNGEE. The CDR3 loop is CASSVASASYNEQFF. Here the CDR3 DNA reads TGTGCCAGCAGCGTGGCTAGCGCTTCCTACAATGAGCAGTTCTTC.

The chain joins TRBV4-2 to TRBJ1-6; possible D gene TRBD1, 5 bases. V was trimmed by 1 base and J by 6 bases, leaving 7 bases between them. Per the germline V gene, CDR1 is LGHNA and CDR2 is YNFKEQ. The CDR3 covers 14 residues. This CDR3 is CASSQAQGNSPLHF. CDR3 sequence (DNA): TGTGCCAGCAGCCAAGCCCAGGGTAATTCACCCCTCCACTTT.

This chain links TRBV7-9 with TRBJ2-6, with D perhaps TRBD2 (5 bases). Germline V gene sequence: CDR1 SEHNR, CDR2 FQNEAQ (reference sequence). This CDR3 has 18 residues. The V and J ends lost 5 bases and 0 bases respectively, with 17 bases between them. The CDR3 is CASSPERRTHSGANVLTF. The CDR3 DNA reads TGTGCCAGCAGCCCAGAGCGGCGGACTCACTCTGGGGCCAACGTCCTGACTTTC. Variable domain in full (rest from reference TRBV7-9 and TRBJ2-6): DTGVSQNPRHKITKRGQNVTFRCDPISEHNRLYWYRQTLGQGPEFLTYFQNEAQLEKSRLLSDRFSAERPKGSFSTLEIQRTEQGDSAMYLCASSPERRTHSGANVLTFGAGSRLTVL.

The CDR3: CASSLAGGGETQYF. The CDR3 region has the DNA TGTGCCAGCAGCTTAGCCGGCGGGGGTGAGACCCAGTACTTC. The V call is TRBV7-2, the J call TRBJ2-5; 7 bases line up with TRBD2. Germline values: CDR1 SGHTA, CDR2 FQGNSA. This CDR3 is built from 14 residues. V lost 0 bases to trimming and J lost 5 bases; unmatched junction nucleotides: 3.

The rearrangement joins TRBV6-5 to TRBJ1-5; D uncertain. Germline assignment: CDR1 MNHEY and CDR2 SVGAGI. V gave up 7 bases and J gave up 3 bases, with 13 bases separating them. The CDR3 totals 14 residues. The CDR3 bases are TGTGCCAGCACCTCCCCCGGGAACAATCAGCCCCAGCATTTT. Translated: CASTSPGNNQPQHF.